This T cell receptor beta chain stems from a study of response to subunit inactivated influenza vaccine. TCRdb independently ran MiXCR on the RT-PCR reads; one entry per CDR3 protein. This sample yields about 480,000 distinct CDR3 sequences, of which over 9.5% are seen a single time; approximately 12% belongs to the top ten. The CDR3 consists of 13 residues. Germline CDR1 reads ENHRY; CDR2 reads SYGVKD. V lost 4 bases and J 1 base, leaving 7 bases between the germline ends. This clonotype was detected many times. The rearrangement links TRBV10-3 to TRBJ1-1; D remains ambiguous. The sequence was collected from a man aged 45-65 years who received an inactivated influenza vaccine. The sample here was PBMCs from blood, taken roughly 45 days after vaccination. The CDR3 reads CAISVDTNTEAFF. In nucleotides, the CDR3 is TGTGCCATCAGTGTCGACACGAACACTGAAGCTTTCTTT.